These 21 T cell receptor beta chains were all obtained from the same sample, sequenced in a study of graft-versus-host responses after intestinal transplantation. Profiling relied on immunoSEQ multiplex PCR, and the TCRdb table lists in-frame clones only, not all of them. The profile shows tens of thousands of clones, around 90% of them singletons. Their recognized antigens are unknown. Sequences were derived from unstimulated CD4+ T cells sorted from spleen or lymph node cells, sampled before transplant. The receptors here all came from a human donor who was the organ donor for an intestinal transplant.

The chain recombines TRBV5-1 with TRBJ1-2; D is undetermined. CDR3 length equals 13 residues. Germline CDR1 and CDR2: SGHRS and YFSETQ. Trimming shortened V by 3 bases and J by 3 bases, and 9 bases separated the two germline ends. This CDR3 is CASSSGDYYGYTF. The CDR3 DNA follows: TGCGCCAGCAGCTCCGGGGATTACTATGGCTACACCTTC.

The chain is built from TRBV27 and TRBJ2-3; 7 bases match TRBD2. With 4 bases clipped from V and 1 base from J, the junction kept 2 bases outside the gene matches. Looked up from germline, CDR1 is MNHEY and CDR2 is SMNVEV (reference sequence). This CDR3 region has 14 residues. The CDR3 region is CASSSTSGTDTQYF. The CDR3 region has the DNA TGTGCCAGCAGTTCAACTAGCGGCACAGATACGCAGTATTTT.

The chain couples TRBV4-2 to TRBJ2-3; 9 bases match TRBD2. Trimming at V came to 4 bases and at J to 2 bases, leaving 4 bases not matched to a gene. The CDR3 length is 15 residues. Germline V CDR1 and CDR2: LGHNA, YNFKEQ. CDR3 loop: CASSRREGPTDTQYF. The DNA for the CDR3 is TGTGCCAGCAGCCGGCGGGAGGGCCCCACAGATACGCAGTATTTT.

The V call is TRBV10-3, the J call TRBJ1-2; 10 bases align to TRBD1. CDR1 and CDR2 from the germline V gene are ENHRY and SYGVKD. The ends lost 10 bases at V and 4 bases at J; junction bases unmatched: 15. The CDR3 has 16 residues. The CDR3 spells CATRGGTGEDTYGYTF. For the CDR3, the DNA is TGTGCCACGCGGGGGGGGACAGGGGAAGATACCTATGGCTACACCTTC.

The chain uses TRBV15 and TRBJ1-2; no clear D. Germline loops: CDR1 LNHNV, CDR2 YYDKDF (reference sequence). The CDR3 covers 15 residues. V was pared by 0 bases and J by 2 bases, with 10 bases between. The DNA of the CDR3 is TGTGCCACCAGCAGAGATAAGGGCGGGAACTATGGCTACACCTTC. Encoded protein: CATSRDKGGNYGYTF.

The chain recombines TRBV2 with TRBJ2-1; D not resolved. The CDR3 totals 11 residues. Trimming took off 11 bases at V and 4 bases at J, with 9 bases between the two ends. Germline-derived CDR1 and CDR2 are SNHLY and FYNNEI. The CDR3 DNA reads TGTGCCCCGTCTAGGTACAATGAGCAGTTCTTC. Protein: CAPSRYNEQFF.

V usage is TRBV21-1 and J usage is TRBJ2-7; the table's D gene call, TRBD2, was not cross checked with the DNA. TRBV21-1 is marked as a pseudogene. This CDR3 is built from 12 residues. CDR3 sequence: CASTDLLYEQYF. DNA for the CDR3: TGTGCCAGCACAGACTTATTATACGAGCAGTACTTC.

The chain joins TRBV28 to TRBJ1-6; D is uncertain. Deletions cut 8 bases from V and 10 bases from J, with 12 bases between. The CDR3 runs to 12 residues. Germline V gives CDR1 MDHEN, CDR2 SYDVKM. The CDR3 is CASLAGNSPLHF. Here the CDR3 DNA reads TGTGCCAGCCTGGCGGGTAACTCACCCCTCCACTTT.

The V gene is TRBV30, the J gene TRBJ1-4; the match to TRBD1 covers 7 bases. V was pared by 0 bases and J by 8 bases, with 15 bases of the junction left unmatched. CDR1 is GTSNPN, CDR2 SVGIG, per germline (reference sequence). The CDR3 runs 17 residues. The CDR3 loop reads CAWSVRTVRGRGEKLFF. CDR3 in DNA: TGTGCCTGGAGTGTACGAACGGTGAGGGGGCGCGGAGAAAAACTGTTTTTT. Complete variable domain (other parts from reference TRBV30 and TRBJ1-4): SQTIHQWPATLVQPVGSPLSLECTVEGTSNPNLYWYRQAAGRGLQLLFYSVGIGQISSEVPQNLSASRPQDRQFILSSKKLLLSDSGFYLCAWSVRTVRGRGEKLFFGSGTQLSVL.

V and J are TRBV7-9 and TRBJ1-3; 8 nucleotides agree with TRBD1. There are 14 residues in the CDR3. Germline CDR1 reads SEHNR; CDR2 reads FQNEAQ (reference sequence). V lost 3 bases, J lost 4 bases, and 2 bases stayed unmatched. CDR3 in DNA: TGTGCCAGCAGCTTTCAGGGGGCCGGAAACACCATATATTTT. As protein: CASSFQGAGNTIYF.

The chain couples TRBV7-3 to TRBJ2-1, with 7 positions matching TRBD1. The CDR3 covers 17 residues. V shed 2 bases, J shed 5 bases, and the junction held 12 bases outside the gene matches. The germline V gene has CDR1 SGHTA and CDR2 FQGTGA. The CDR3 protein is CASSLYSGWDSNNEQFF. The CDR3 DNA reads TGTGCCAGCAGCTTATATTCAGGATGGGACAGTAACAATGAGCAGTTCTTC.

The CDR3 DNA reads as TGTGCCAGCAGTTCGCAGCGGGAGTGGGTGGATACGCAGTATTTT. This encodes CASSSQREWVDTQYF. This chain links TRBV28 with TRBJ2-3; 8 nucleotides align to TRBD2. CDR1 MDHEN and CDR2 SYDVKM come from the germline V gene. The CDR3 has 15 amino acids. With 4 bases clipped from V and 6 bases from J, the junction kept 9 bases outside the gene matches.

The chain has TRBV6-5 and TRBJ1-1, with D possibly TRBD1 on 5 matching bases. The CDR3 runs 14 residues. V gave up 1 base and J gave up 5 bases, with 11 bases separating them. Germline CDR1 MNHEY, CDR2 SVGAGI. This CDR3 is CASSYLRGRTEAFF. CDR3 coding DNA: TGTGCCAGCAGTTACTTAAGGGGTAGAACTGAAGCTTTCTTT.

The rearrangement links TRBV9 to TRBJ2-1; 8 bases align to TRBD2. The CDR3 has 18 amino acids. Per germline, CDR1 SGDLS and CDR2 YYNGEE. The V and J ends lost 0 bases and 5 bases, in that order; junction bases with no gene match: 13. CDR3 DNA sequence: TGTGCCAGCAGCGTAGGGAGCGGGAGTTATTTGGGGAACAATGAGCAGTTCTTC. Protein: CASSVGSGSYLGNNEQFF.

The V call is TRBV12-5, the J call TRBJ2-5; 11 bases align to TRBD2. V shed 5 bases and J 2 bases; nucleotides not matched to a gene: 4. Germline values: CDR1 LGHNT, CDR2 FRNRAP. This CDR3 spans 15 amino acids. The CDR3 here is CASGAGTSGQETQYF. The CDR3 DNA follows: TGTGCTAGTGGTGCCGGGACTAGCGGACAAGAGACCCAGTACTTC.

V is TRBV19 and J is TRBJ1-2; 7 bases map to TRBD1. The CDR3 is made up of 16 amino acids. The germline gives CDR1 LNHDA, CDR2 SQIVND (reference sequence). Trimming cost V 5 bases and J 7 bases; bases outside gene matches: 16. The CDR3 reads CASSRNTGQAVGGYTF. Here the CDR3 DNA reads TGTGCCAGTAGTCGAAACACCGGACAGGCTGTAGGTGGCTACACCTTC.

The chain recombines TRBV28 with TRBJ2-2; D is unclear. This CDR3 comprises 14 residues. V was trimmed by 4 bases and J by 5 bases, leaving 11 bases between them. The germline V gene has CDR1 MDHEN and CDR2 SYDVKM. The DNA of the CDR3 is TGTGCCAGCAGTTCCCCCTATTCAACCGGGGAGCTGTTTTTT. This encodes CASSSPYSTGELFF.

V and J are TRBV4-1 and TRBJ2-1; 12 bases line up with TRBD2. CDR1 MGHRA and CDR2 YSYEKL come from the germline V gene. This CDR3 has 17 amino acids. V shed 1 base, J shed 8 bases, and the junction held 9 bases outside the gene matches. CDR3 sequence reads: CASSQVTGTSGLYEQFF. CDR3 nucleotide sequence: TGCGCCAGCAGCCAAGTCACCGGGACTAGCGGGCTCTATGAGCAGTTCTTC.

The chain recombines TRBV25-1 with TRBJ1-2; no clear D gene. Trimming removed 4 bases at V and 9 bases at J, with 9 bases between. This CDR3 is built from 11 residues. Per the germline V gene, CDR1 is MGHDK and CDR2 is SYGVNS. The CDR3 region is CASSALSSYTF. The DNA for the CDR3 is TGTGCCAGCAGTGCGTTGAGTAGCTACACCTTC.

The CDR3 DNA follows: TGTGCCAGCTCACCCCTCACCGGAGGGAACTATGGCTACACCTTC. Its protein product is CASSPLTGGNYGYTF. The chain couples TRBV18 to TRBJ1-2, with D unresolved. The CDR3 runs 15 residues. V dropped 3 bases and J dropped 2 bases, with 13 bases sitting between them. Germline lookup yields CDR1 KGHSH and CDR2 LQKENI.

The chain carries TRBV14 and TRBJ2-1, with 10 bases fitting TRBD2. CDR3 length: 16 amino acids. V shed 2 bases and J 7 bases; nucleotides not matched to a gene: 8. CDR1 is SGHDN, CDR2 FVKESK, per germline. The CDR3 region is CASSQKGGLAFNEQFF. The CDR3 DNA follows: TGTGCCAGCAGCCAAAAGGGGGGACTAGCGTTTAATGAGCAGTTCTTC.